This T cell receptor (beta chain) was captured in a study of lymphopenia after photon versus proton radiotherapy (dated by TCRdb to the late 2010s). The study in broad terms: Photon and proton radiation therapy were compared by the study for their immunological effects in patients with gastrointestinal tumors who developed high-grade lymphopenia. The roughly 18 patients in the cohort had gastrointestinal tumors, were treated with either photon or proton therapy, and subsequently developed lymphopenia. The study was designed to characterize how the impact on the immune system differs between the two radiation modalities. The paper's findings and limits, for the study overall: Across the cohort, an inverse correlation was found between a larger post-nadir drop in TCR diversity and overall survival time among patients who died. The survival association was assessed only in patients who died, and the authors presented better survival with proton therapy as a possibility rather than a demonstrated result. After the lymphocyte count nadir, oligoclonal expansion, especially of CD8+ Temra cells, was observed in photon-treated repertoires, and the drop in diversity was driven by this expansion. During treatment, patients who received proton therapy stayed relatively stable, whereas patients who received photon therapy lost naive T cells and TCR diversity and gained effector/memory populations.

Preparation of the library involved the immunoSEQ multiplex PCR assay. T cell repertoires were profiled with deep sequencing of rearranged TCR beta loci together with multiparametric flow cytometry. TCRdb provides this immuneACCESS table in a form limited to in-frame rearrangements. Some clones are lacking; in checked studies, under half of them reflect an unresolved V gene, and why the rest are absent is not known. The sample contains 75,000 to 95,000 clones, around four fifths of them found a single time. In total, the top ten clones hold 1.3% to 1.5% of the sample. CDR1 LGHNA and CDR2 YNFKEQ are derived from the germline V gene. V sheds 0 bases and J sheds 4 bases, leaving 16 bases between their ends. Measured from the cysteine to the phenylalanine, the CDR3 is 17 residues long. CDR3 DNA is the only sequence kept; it has 51 bases, read in frame from the first base. Details on this clone: Which antigen it targets is not known. No much larger clone exists at a distance of one base, and base qualities are not known.

The TCR comes from a man aged 55 to 69 with pancreatic cancer. The sequences come from peripheral blood, collected from a patient treated with proton-based radiotherapy. Recombination connected TRBV4-2 to TRBJ2-1; no D segment can be confidently identified. The bases read TGTGCCAGCAGCCAAGATCGACGGCAGACTCTTTACAATGAGCAGTTCTTC. The encoded protein is CASSQDRRQTLYNEQFF.